These 13 T cell receptor beta chains originate from one sample sequenced in a study of blood T cell repertoires in COVID-19. Data came from immunoSEQ multiplex PCR; TCRdb stores just in-frame clones and leaves some out. Of fewer than 350,000 clones listed, 70% to 90% were seen once; the top ten hold about 9.5%. The sequencing input was PBMCs or T cells enriched from blood (not recorded which). The receptors shown here come from a woman aged 40-49 years who had recovered from COVID-19.

CDR3: CASSLGDSANSPLHF. CDR3 DNA sequence: TGTGCCAGCAGCTTAGGGGACAGTGCGAATTCACCCCTCCACTTT. The chain is built from TRBV11-3 and TRBJ1-6, with TRBD1 identical over 7 bases. The V and J ends lost 1 base and 7 bases, in that order; junction bases with no gene match: 4. The germline V gene encodes CDR1 SGHNT and CDR2 YENEEA. The length of the CDR3 is 15 residues.

The chain couples TRBV2 to TRBJ2-3; a possible D gene is TRBD1 (7 bases). Trimming shortened V by 3 bases and J by 4 bases, and 14 bases separated the two germline ends. Germline V gives CDR1 SNHLY, CDR2 FYNNEI. The CDR3 is 15 amino acids. The CDR3 coding sequence is TGTGCCAGCAGTGACAGGGGGGTTAGGTCAGATACGCAGTATTTT. Its translation: CASSDRGVRSDTQYF.

The genes are TRBV5-1 and TRBJ1-1, with 11 positions matching TRBD1. V shed 1 base and J 8 bases; nucleotides not matched to a gene: 4. The CDR3 runs to 14 residues. CDR1 is SGHRS, CDR2 YFSETQ, per germline. CDR3 loop: CASSLIGQGAEAFF. The CDR3 region has the DNA TGCGCCAGCAGCTTGATCGGACAGGGGGCGGAAGCTTTCTTT.

The chain is built from TRBV19 and TRBJ1-2; 8 positions agree with TRBD1. The CDR3 has 16 amino acids. CDR1 is LNHDA, CDR2 SQIVND, per germline (reference sequence). Trimming removed 0 bases from V and 2 bases from J; junction bases left unmatched: 5. The CDR3 DNA reads TGTGCCAGTAGTATAGAAGGGACAGGAACCAACTATGGCTACACCTTC. Protein product: CASSIEGTGTNYGYTF.

The chain carries TRBV11-2 and TRBJ2-3; TRBD1 might be the D (6 bases). V lost 3 bases, J lost 4 bases, and 11 bases lay in between. This CDR3 is built from 14 residues. Germline CDR1 and CDR2: SGHAT and FQNNGV. In DNA form, the CDR3 reads TGTGCCAGCAGCTTGCCAGCAGGGGCAGATACGCAGTATTTT. Encoded protein: CASSLPAGADTQYF.

This clone was recorded once. The genes are TRBV3-1 (or the pseudogene TRBV3-2) and TRBJ1-2; unclear D gene. This CDR3 spans 16 amino acids. Germline CDR1 and CDR2: LGHDT and YNNKEL (reference sequence). Between the trimmed V and J ends, which lost 4 bases and 0 bases, there was a span of 15 bases. This CDR3 reads CASSLRGSTSNYGYTF. DNA for the CDR3: TGTGCCAGCAGCCTTCGCGGATCAACCTCTAACTATGGCTACACCTTC.

The chain has TRBV3-1 (or the pseudogene TRBV3-2) and TRBJ1-6, with D unresolved. Germline CDR1 reads LGHDT; CDR2 reads YNNKEL (reference sequence). V lost 1 base to trimming and J lost 3 bases, with 13 bases between them. The CDR3 loop spans 17 amino acids. The chain's CDR3 is CASSQVWSLIYNSPLHF. In DNA, the CDR3 is TGTGCCAGCAGCCAAGTGTGGTCCCTAATCTATAATTCACCCCTCCACTTT.

This chain uses TRBV28 with TRBJ2-7; D remains unclear. CDR1 MDHEN and CDR2 SYDVKM come from the germline V gene. The germline V and J ends were trimmed by 2 bases and 7 bases, with 6 bases remaining between them. CDR3 length: 11 amino acids. This CDR3 is CASSLVYEQYF. The CDR3 DNA is TGTGCCAGCAGTTTAGTTTATGAGCAGTACTTC.

The chain couples TRBV19 to TRBJ2-1; a possible D gene is TRBD1 (5 bases). This CDR3 has 15 residues. Between the trimmed V and J ends, which lost 2 bases and 1 base, there was a span of 9 bases. Germline values: CDR1 LNHDA, CDR2 SQIVND (reference sequence). The CDR3 nucleotides read TGTGCCAGTAGTATACAGGCAGGGTCCTACAATGAGCAGTTCTTC. It encodes CASSIQAGSYNEQFF.

V is TRBV3-1 (or the pseudogene TRBV3-2) and J is TRBJ1-1; 9 nucleotides line up with TRBD1. The CDR3 consists of 16 residues. V was clipped by 4 bases and J by 2 bases; unmatched bases: 8. Germline V CDR1 and CDR2: LGHDT, YNNKEL (reference sequence). CDR3 residues: CASSPFLDRGNTEAFF. The CDR3 nucleotides read TGTGCCAGCAGCCCCTTTTTGGACAGGGGAAACACTGAAGCTTTCTTT.

This chain uses TRBV4-1 with TRBJ2-1; TRBD2 matches at 9 bases. Germline V gene lookup returns CDR1 MGHRA and CDR2 YSYEKL. The trim removed 4 bases at V and 7 bases at J, leaving 14 bases unmatched. CDR3 length: 17 residues. The CDR3 nucleotides are TGCGCCAGCAGCCCGCTCACTATTAGCGGGGGTCGGAATGAGCAGTTCTTC. This codes for CASSPLTISGGRNEQFF.

The gene calls are TRBV25-1 and TRBJ2-5; D is undetermined. CDR1 and CDR2 (germline): MGHDK, SYGVNS. The CDR3 contains 13 residues. V dropped 4 bases and J dropped 2 bases, with 8 bases sitting between them. The DNA for the CDR3 is TGTGCCAGCAGTGGGGTGACACAAGAGACCCAGTACTTC. Its protein product is CASSGVTQETQYF.

The V and J genes are TRBV6-4 and TRBJ1-2; D is unresolved. Trimming left V 0 bases short and J 8 bases short, with 25 bases between. The CDR3 spans 18 residues. Germline V gene data show CDR1 as MRHNA and CDR2 as SNTAGT. The CDR3 here is CASSDSITRTVQEDGYTF. The CDR3 DNA is TGTGCCAGCAGTGACTCGATTACCCGGACTGTCCAAGAGGACGGCTACACCTTC.